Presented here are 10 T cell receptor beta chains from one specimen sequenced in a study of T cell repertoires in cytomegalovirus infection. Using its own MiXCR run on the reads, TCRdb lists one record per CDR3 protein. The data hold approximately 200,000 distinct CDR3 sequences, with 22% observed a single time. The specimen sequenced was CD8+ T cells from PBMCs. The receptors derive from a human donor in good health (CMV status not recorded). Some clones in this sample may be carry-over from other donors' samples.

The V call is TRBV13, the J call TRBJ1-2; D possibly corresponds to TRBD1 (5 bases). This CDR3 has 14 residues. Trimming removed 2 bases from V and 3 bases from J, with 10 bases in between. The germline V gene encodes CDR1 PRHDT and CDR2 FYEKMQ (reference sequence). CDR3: CASSLNGGDYGYTF. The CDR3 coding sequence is TGTGCCAGCAGCTTAAACGGAGGGGACTATGGCTACACCTTC. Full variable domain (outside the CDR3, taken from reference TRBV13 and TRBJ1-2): AAGVIQSPRHLIKEKRETATLKCYPIPRHDTVYWYQQGPGQDPQFLISFYEKMQSDKGSIPDRFSAQQFSDYHSELNMSSLELGDSALYFCASSLNGGDYGYTFGSGTRLTVV.

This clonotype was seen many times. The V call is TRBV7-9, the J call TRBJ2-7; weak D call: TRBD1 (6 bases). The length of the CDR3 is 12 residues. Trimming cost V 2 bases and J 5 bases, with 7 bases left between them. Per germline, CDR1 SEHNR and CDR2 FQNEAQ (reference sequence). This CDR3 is CASSLWTDEQYF. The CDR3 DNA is TGTGCCAGCAGCTTATGGACAGACGAGCAGTACTTC.

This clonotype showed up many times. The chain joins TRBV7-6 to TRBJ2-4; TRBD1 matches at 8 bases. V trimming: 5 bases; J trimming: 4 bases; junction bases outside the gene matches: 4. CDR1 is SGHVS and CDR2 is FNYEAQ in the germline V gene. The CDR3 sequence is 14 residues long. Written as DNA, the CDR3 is TGTGCCAGCAGCCCCCGGACAGGGAAAAACATTCAGTACTTC. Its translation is CASSPRTGKNIQYF.

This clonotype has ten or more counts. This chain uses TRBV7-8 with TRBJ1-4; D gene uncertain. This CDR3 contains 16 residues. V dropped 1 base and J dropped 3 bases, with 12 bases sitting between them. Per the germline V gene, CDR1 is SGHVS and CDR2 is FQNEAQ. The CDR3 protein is CASSLGYGEANEKLFF. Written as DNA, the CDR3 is TGTGCCAGCAGCTTAGGATACGGGGAGGCTAATGAAAAACTGTTTTTT. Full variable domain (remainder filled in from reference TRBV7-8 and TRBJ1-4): GAGVSQSPRYKVAKRGQDVALRCDPISGHVSLFWYQQALGQGPEFLTYFQNEAQLDKSGLPSDRFFAERPEGSVSTLKIQRTQQEDSAVYLCASSLGYGEANEKLFFGSGTQLSVL.

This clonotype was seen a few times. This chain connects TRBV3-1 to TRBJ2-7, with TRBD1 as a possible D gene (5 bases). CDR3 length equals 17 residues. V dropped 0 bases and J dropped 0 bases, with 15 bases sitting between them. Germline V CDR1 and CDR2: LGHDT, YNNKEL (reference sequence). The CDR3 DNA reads TGTGCCAGCAGCCAAGATTTAACGACAGAAGGCTCCTACGAGCAGTACTTC. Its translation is CASSQDLTTEGSYEQYF.

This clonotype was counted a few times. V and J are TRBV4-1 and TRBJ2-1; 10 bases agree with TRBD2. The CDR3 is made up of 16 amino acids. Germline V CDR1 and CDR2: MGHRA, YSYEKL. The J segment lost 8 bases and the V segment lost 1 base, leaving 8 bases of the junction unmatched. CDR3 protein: CASSQVSAGGWYEQFF. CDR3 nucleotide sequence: TGCGCCAGCAGCCAAGTATCAGCGGGGGGGTGGTATGAGCAGTTCTTC.

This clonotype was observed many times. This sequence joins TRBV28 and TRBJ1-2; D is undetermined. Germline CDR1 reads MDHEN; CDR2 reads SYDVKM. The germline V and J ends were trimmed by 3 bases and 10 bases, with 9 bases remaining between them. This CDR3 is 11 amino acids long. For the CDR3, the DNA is TGTGCCAGCAGTTTGGGTAGCTTCTACACCTTC. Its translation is CASSLGSFYTF.

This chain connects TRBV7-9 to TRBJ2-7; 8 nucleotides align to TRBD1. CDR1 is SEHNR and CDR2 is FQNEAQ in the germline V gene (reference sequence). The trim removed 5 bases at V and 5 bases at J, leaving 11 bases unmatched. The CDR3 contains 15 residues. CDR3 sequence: CASSPGTGAAHEQYF. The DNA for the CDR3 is TGTGCCAGCAGCCCAGGGACAGGTGCCGCCCACGAGCAGTACTTC.

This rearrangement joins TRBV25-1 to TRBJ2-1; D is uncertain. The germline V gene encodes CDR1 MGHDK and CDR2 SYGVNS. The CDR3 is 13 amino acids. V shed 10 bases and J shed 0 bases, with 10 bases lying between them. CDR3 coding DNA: TGTGCCATCACCACAGACTCCTACAATGAGCAGTTCTTC. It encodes CAITTDSYNEQFF.

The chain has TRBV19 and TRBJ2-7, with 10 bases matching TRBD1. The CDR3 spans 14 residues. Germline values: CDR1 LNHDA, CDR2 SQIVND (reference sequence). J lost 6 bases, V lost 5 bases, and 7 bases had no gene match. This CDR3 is CASSLGQGTTEQYF. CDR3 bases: TGTGCCAGTAGTCTGGGACAGGGGACCACCGAGCAGTACTTC.